This is a list of T cell receptor beta chains from one sample in a study of vaccination and CD4 T cells after COVID-19. One entry per CDR3 protein results from TCRdb running MiXCR on the PCR reads. This repertoire shows some 7,000 distinct CDR3 sequences, approximately 37% found once; its top ten account for approximately 15%. Antigens of these TCRs are unknown. Sample: CD4+ T cells from blood, cultured in vitro. These receptors were obtained from a human donor in good health. Both conserved end residues are part of each CDR3. Fields, in order: V gene, J gene, D gene, clone size, CDR3 DNA, CDR3 protein. A D gene is named only where the DNA matches it firmly. Clone size is stated in some rows and not others, as once, few, many or a class when expanded.

v_call: TRBV30; j_call: TRBJ1-6; d_call: -; clone_size: -; cdr3_nt: TGTGCCGGTCGGGACGCTCTGAATTCACCCCTCCACTTT; cdr3_aa: CAGRDALNSPLHF
v_call: TRBV5-1; j_call: TRBJ2-1; d_call: -; clone_size: -; cdr3_nt: TGCGCCAGCAGCTTCCGAGGGAACCCCCTTACCCGTAACAATGAGCAGTTCTTC; cdr3_aa: CASSFRGNPLTRNNEQFF
v_call: TRBV20-1; j_call: TRBJ1-2; d_call: -; clone_size: -; cdr3_nt: TGCAGTGCCCCCGACAGCCTAGCTAACTATGGCTACACCTTC; cdr3_aa: CSAPDSLANYGYTF
v_call: TRBV20-1; j_call: TRBJ1-5; d_call: -; clone_size: few; cdr3_nt: TGCAGTGCTAGAGGAGGGACACAAAAGAATCAGCCCCAGCATTTT; cdr3_aa: CSARGGTQKNQPQHF
v_call: TRBV7-9; j_call: TRBJ1-5; d_call: TRBD1; clone_size: -; cdr3_nt: TGTGCCAGCAGCTTAGCGGGACAGGGGGTTCGGCCCCAGCATTTT; cdr3_aa: CASSLAGQGVRPQHF
v_call: TRBV2; j_call: TRBJ1-2; d_call: -; clone_size: few; cdr3_nt: TGTGCCAACCTACAGGGACTCTATGGCTACACCTTC; cdr3_aa: CANLQGLYGYTF
v_call: TRBV6-5; j_call: TRBJ2-1; d_call: TRBD2; clone_size: -; cdr3_nt: TGTGCCAGCAGTTTTGAAGCGGGAGGATACAATGAGCAGTTCTTC; cdr3_aa: CASSFEAGGYNEQFF
v_call: TRBV7-9; j_call: TRBJ1-1; d_call: -; clone_size: -; cdr3_nt: TGTGCCGGTTGTCGGGGGGCGAGCACTGAAGCTTTCTTT; cdr3_aa: CAGCRGASTEAFF
v_call: TRBV12-3/TRBV12-4; j_call: TRBJ1-6; d_call: -; clone_size: -; cdr3_nt: TGTGCCAGCAGTTTGGTCCTAGGGGGAGAAAAGAATTCACCCCTCCACTTT; cdr3_aa: CASSLVLGGEKNSPLHF
v_call: TRBV5-1; j_call: TRBJ2-3; d_call: -; clone_size: -; cdr3_nt: TGCGCCAGCAGCTTGATCTCCCCAACAGATACGCAGTATTTT; cdr3_aa: CASSLISPTDTQYF
v_call: TRBV28; j_call: TRBJ2-4; d_call: TRBD2; clone_size: -; cdr3_nt: TGTGCCAGCAGTTTGTCGGGGGGTCGGTTTCGAGCCAAAAACATTCAGTACTTC; cdr3_aa: CASSLSGGRFRAKNIQYF
v_call: TRBV24-1; j_call: TRBJ2-1; d_call: TRBD2; clone_size: -; cdr3_nt: TGTGCCACCAGTGACCCTGGGACTAGCGGGAGGAACAATGAGCAGTTCTTC; cdr3_aa: CATSDPGTSGRNNEQFF
v_call: TRBV6-1; j_call: TRBJ2-1; d_call: -; clone_size: -; cdr3_nt: TGTGCCAGCAGTAATCTACCTCCGAGCTCCTACAATGAGCAGTTCTTC; cdr3_aa: CASSNLPPSSYNEQFF
v_call: TRBV5-1; j_call: TRBJ1-5; d_call: -; clone_size: -; cdr3_nt: TGCGCCAGCAGGCCCGACCTTGGCAATCAGCCCCAGCATTTT; cdr3_aa: CASRPDLGNQPQHF
v_call: TRBV6-2/TRBV6-3; j_call: TRBJ2-4; d_call: TRBD1; clone_size: few; cdr3_nt: TGTGCCAGCATCCAGGGGGCCGGTGGAAACATTCAGTACTTC; cdr3_aa: CASIQGAGGNIQYF
v_call: TRBV12-3/TRBV12-4; j_call: TRBJ2-5; d_call: -; clone_size: -; cdr3_nt: TGTGCCAGCAGTTTAGCGGGAGCAGAGACCCAGTACTTC; cdr3_aa: CASSLAGAETQYF
v_call: TRBV6-5; j_call: TRBJ2-7; d_call: -; clone_size: -; cdr3_nt: TGTGCCAGCAGTTACTCGGGCGGGATCTCCTACGAGCAGTACTTC; cdr3_aa: CASSYSGGISYEQYF
v_call: TRBV6-5; j_call: TRBJ2-5; d_call: -; clone_size: few; cdr3_nt: TGTGCCAGCAGTTACTCGTTGGACAGAGAGACCCAGTACTTC; cdr3_aa: CASSYSLDRETQYF
v_call: TRBV7-2; j_call: TRBJ2-7; d_call: TRBD2; clone_size: -; cdr3_nt: TGTGCCAGCAGCTTAGGACTAGCGGGAGTTTCCTACGAGCAGTACTTC; cdr3_aa: CASSLGLAGVSYEQYF
v_call: TRBV30; j_call: TRBJ2-1; d_call: TRBD2; clone_size: -; cdr3_nt: TGTGCCTGGAGGGGGCTAGCGGGAGGGAATGAGCAGTTCTTC; cdr3_aa: CAWRGLAGGNEQFF
v_call: TRBV19; j_call: TRBJ1-5; d_call: -; clone_size: few; cdr3_nt: TGTGCCAGTAGTATAACCGGTAGCAATCAGCCCCAGCATTTT; cdr3_aa: CASSITGSNQPQHF
v_call: TRBV7-9; j_call: TRBJ2-1; d_call: TRBD2; clone_size: -; cdr3_nt: TGTGCCAGCAGCCCACGCGGGGCTAGCGGGACAATGGGATACAATGAGCAGTTCTTC; cdr3_aa: CASSPRGASGTMGYNEQFF
v_call: TRBV28; j_call: TRBJ2-3; d_call: TRBD2; clone_size: few; cdr3_nt: TGTGCCAGCAGCCGTATTCGCGGGGGGGCGGTGTCTGCAGATACGCAGTATTTT; cdr3_aa: CASSRIRGGAVSADTQYF
v_call: TRBV19; j_call: TRBJ2-2; d_call: TRBD1; clone_size: -; cdr3_nt: TGTGCCAGTAGTATGGGGGACAGGGCTTCCACCGGGGAGCTGTTTTTT; cdr3_aa: CASSMGDRASTGELFF
v_call: TRBV19; j_call: TRBJ1-2; d_call: -; clone_size: few; cdr3_nt: TGTGCCAGTAGTAATCTGCAGGGCTCCAACTATGGCTACACCTTC; cdr3_aa: CASSNLQGSNYGYTF
v_call: TRBV27; j_call: TRBJ2-7; d_call: TRBD1; clone_size: -; cdr3_nt: TGTGCCAGCAGTTTAGACAGGGTTACCCACGAGCAGTACTTC; cdr3_aa: CASSLDRVTHEQYF
v_call: TRBV12-3/TRBV12-4; j_call: TRBJ1-6; d_call: -; clone_size: -; cdr3_nt: TGTGCCAGCAGTTCGGGACTGACGAATTCACCCCTCCACTTT; cdr3_aa: CASSSGLTNSPLHF
v_call: TRBV12-3/TRBV12-4; j_call: TRBJ2-7; d_call: TRBD1; clone_size: -; cdr3_nt: TGTGCCAGCAGCGCACAGGGGATTTCCTACGAGCAGTACTTC; cdr3_aa: CASSAQGISYEQYF
v_call: TRBV28; j_call: TRBJ1-2; d_call: -; clone_size: -; cdr3_nt: TGTGCCAGCACCCTAGGCCAGGGTAACTATGGCTACACCTTC; cdr3_aa: CASTLGQGNYGYTF
v_call: TRBV20-1; j_call: TRBJ2-5; d_call: TRBD1; clone_size: -; cdr3_nt: TGCAGTGCTAGGGACGGGACAGGGGCGGCGGAGACCCAGTACTTC; cdr3_aa: CSARDGTGAAETQYF
v_call: TRBV27; j_call: TRBJ2-3; d_call: TRBD2; clone_size: -; cdr3_nt: TGTGCCATCCGTCGGGGGGGCCGCGGAGATACGCAGTATTTT; cdr3_aa: CAIRRGGRGDTQYF
v_call: TRBV20-1; j_call: TRBJ2-5; d_call: TRBD2; clone_size: few; cdr3_nt: TGCAGTGCTAGAGATCCGGGACTAGCGGGGGGCGGGGTCCAAGAGACCCAGTACTTC; cdr3_aa: CSARDPGLAGGGVQETQYF
v_call: TRBV20-1; j_call: TRBJ1-5; d_call: -; clone_size: -; cdr3_nt: TGCAGTGCTACCAGACTGGAAAACAATCAGCCCCAGCATTTT; cdr3_aa: CSATRLENNQPQHF
v_call: TRBV7-9; j_call: TRBJ2-2; d_call: -; clone_size: few; cdr3_nt: TGTGCCAGCAGCTTCTTCGGCGTCTCGAACACCGGGGAGCTGTTTTTT; cdr3_aa: CASSFFGVSNTGELFF
v_call: TRBV6-1; j_call: TRBJ1-2; d_call: -; clone_size: few; cdr3_nt: TGTGCCAGCAGTCAGGAAAACTATGGCTACACCTTC; cdr3_aa: CASSQENYGYTF
v_call: TRBV2; j_call: TRBJ2-3; d_call: TRBD2; clone_size: large; cdr3_nt: TGTGCCAGCAGGAGGGACCTGCGGGAGGGCACAGATACGCAGTATTTT; cdr3_aa: CASRRDLREGTDTQYF
v_call: TRBV27; j_call: TRBJ2-3; d_call: -; clone_size: few; cdr3_nt: TGTGCCAGCAGTTTATCTCCGGACAGAACAGATACGCAGTATTTT; cdr3_aa: CASSLSPDRTDTQYF
v_call: TRBV20-1; j_call: TRBJ2-1; d_call: -; clone_size: -; cdr3_nt: TGCAGTGCTTTAGACGACTGGCGCTCCTACAATGAGCAGTTCTTC; cdr3_aa: CSALDDWRSYNEQFF
v_call: TRBV20-1; j_call: TRBJ1-2; d_call: TRBD1; clone_size: -; cdr3_nt: TGCAGTGCTAGAGGCGGGACAGGGGCCGGAGGCTACACCTTC; cdr3_aa: CSARGGTGAGGYTF
v_call: TRBV20-1; j_call: TRBJ1-6; d_call: -; clone_size: few; cdr3_nt: TGCAGTGCTAGACAGGGGCATAATTCACCCCTCCACTTT; cdr3_aa: CSARQGHNSPLHF
v_call: TRBV7-2; j_call: TRBJ1-5; d_call: -; clone_size: few; cdr3_nt: TGTGCCAGCAGCGCGCTACAGGATAGCAATCAGCCCCAGCATTTT; cdr3_aa: CASSALQDSNQPQHF
v_call: TRBV28; j_call: TRBJ2-1; d_call: TRBD1; clone_size: few; cdr3_nt: TGTGCCACGCGGGACAGGGCTCCATACAATGAGCAGTTCTTC; cdr3_aa: CATRDRAPYNEQFF
v_call: TRBV12-3/TRBV12-4; j_call: TRBJ2-7; d_call: -; clone_size: -; cdr3_nt: TGTGCCAGCAGGAAGGACGGTTACGAGCAGTACTTC; cdr3_aa: CASRKDGYEQYF
v_call: TRBV7-9; j_call: TRBJ2-5; d_call: TRBD1; clone_size: -; cdr3_nt: TGTGCCAGCAGCTCGGACAGGGTTCAAGAGACCCAGTACTTC; cdr3_aa: CASSSDRVQETQYF
v_call: TRBV2; j_call: TRBJ1-1; d_call: -; clone_size: few; cdr3_nt: TGTGCCAGCAGTCTTACAGTGCTGAACACTGAAGCTTTCTTT; cdr3_aa: CASSLTVLNTEAFF
v_call: TRBV20-1; j_call: TRBJ1-5; d_call: -; clone_size: -; cdr3_nt: TGCAGTGCTAGGACACCGTGGGGCAATCAGCCCCAGCATTTT; cdr3_aa: CSARTPWGNQPQHF
v_call: TRBV27; j_call: TRBJ2-5; d_call: -; clone_size: -; cdr3_nt: TGTGCCAGCAGTTTATCGAGTTTCCCGGGAGAGACCCAGTACTTC; cdr3_aa: CASSLSSFPGETQYF
v_call: TRBV6-2/TRBV6-3; j_call: TRBJ2-7; d_call: TRBD2; clone_size: -; cdr3_nt: TGTGCCAGCAGTTACTCGGTTGGTAGCGGGGGCTTGAGCTCCTACGAGCAGTACTTC; cdr3_aa: CASSYSVGSGGLSSYEQYF
v_call: TRBV2; j_call: TRBJ1-5; d_call: -; clone_size: few; cdr3_nt: TGTGCCAGCAGTCAATTTCGGACAGATAGCAATCAGCCCCAGCATTTT; cdr3_aa: CASSQFRTDSNQPQHF
v_call: TRBV20-1; j_call: TRBJ2-5; d_call: TRBD2; clone_size: few; cdr3_nt: TGCAGTGTTACCGGACTAGCGGGGGCCCAAGAGACCCAGTACTTC; cdr3_aa: CSVTGLAGAQETQYF
v_call: TRBV19; j_call: TRBJ2-3; d_call: -; clone_size: few; cdr3_nt: TGTGCCACCTCAAGAAGGGCAGATACGCAGTATTTT; cdr3_aa: CATSRRADTQYF
v_call: TRBV6-5; j_call: TRBJ2-7; d_call: -; clone_size: once; cdr3_nt: TGTGCCAGCAGTTACCGACGGGGGAGCTCCTACGAGCAGTACTTC; cdr3_aa: CASSYRRGSSYEQYF
v_call: TRBV7-8; j_call: TRBJ1-1; d_call: -; clone_size: -; cdr3_nt: TGTGCCAGCAGCTATAGGGAGGGATGGAGGGTGAACACTGAAGCTTTCTTT; cdr3_aa: CASSYREGWRVNTEAFF
v_call: TRBV12-3/TRBV12-4; j_call: TRBJ2-7; d_call: -; clone_size: few; cdr3_nt: TGTGCCAGCAGTTTAGGCCTAGCCGGCCGACGCGAGCAGTACTTC; cdr3_aa: CASSLGLAGRREQYF
v_call: TRBV15; j_call: TRBJ2-7; d_call: TRBD2; clone_size: few; cdr3_nt: TGTGCCACCAGCAGAATAGCGGGGGCTTATTACGAGCAGTACTTC; cdr3_aa: CATSRIAGAYYEQYF
v_call: TRBV6-2/TRBV6-3; j_call: TRBJ2-3; d_call: -; clone_size: few; cdr3_nt: TGTGCCAGCAGTTTCGAGCGGGTGACGCAGTATTTT; cdr3_aa: CASSFERVTQYF
v_call: TRBV20-1; j_call: TRBJ2-3; d_call: -; clone_size: -; cdr3_nt: TGCAGTGCTGGACCCCTCGGAGGGACATCTGTCAGGGATACGCAGTATTTT; cdr3_aa: CSAGPLGGTSVRDTQYF
v_call: TRBV24-1; j_call: TRBJ2-3; d_call: TRBD2; clone_size: few; cdr3_nt: TGTGCCACCAGTGATGTTGCGGGGGGGACGCAGTATTTT; cdr3_aa: CATSDVAGGTQYF
v_call: TRBV11-2; j_call: TRBJ2-7; d_call: -; clone_size: -; cdr3_nt: TGTGCCAGCAGCTTGAGACACTACGAGCAGTACTTC; cdr3_aa: CASSLRHYEQYF